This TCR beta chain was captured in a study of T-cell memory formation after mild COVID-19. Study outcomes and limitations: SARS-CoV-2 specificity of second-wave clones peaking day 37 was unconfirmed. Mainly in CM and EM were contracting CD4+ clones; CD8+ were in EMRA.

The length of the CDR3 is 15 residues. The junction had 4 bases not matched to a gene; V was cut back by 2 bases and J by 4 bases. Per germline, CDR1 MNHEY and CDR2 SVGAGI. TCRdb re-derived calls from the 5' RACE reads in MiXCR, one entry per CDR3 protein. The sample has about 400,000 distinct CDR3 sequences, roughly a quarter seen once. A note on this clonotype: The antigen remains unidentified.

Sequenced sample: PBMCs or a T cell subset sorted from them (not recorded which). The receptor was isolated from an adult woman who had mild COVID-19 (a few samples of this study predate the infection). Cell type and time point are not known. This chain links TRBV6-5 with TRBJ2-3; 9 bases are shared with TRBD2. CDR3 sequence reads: CASSYAGGTADTQYF. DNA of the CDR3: TGTGCCAGCAGTTACGCGGGAGGGACGGCAGATACGCAGTATTTT.